Presented here are 17 T cell receptor beta chains from one specimen sequenced in a study of cytomegalovirus exposure and HLA in healthy donors. PCR employed 60 Vbeta and 13 Jbeta primers. Only in-frame clones appear in the TCRdb table, and some are missing; sequencing was by immunoSEQ multiplex PCR. This sample has some 200,000 clones, with 80% to 85% found just once. Sequencing input: PBMCs. The receptors were gathered from a woman in her 30s in good health and CMV-seronegative.

The chain uses TRBV30 and TRBJ1-1; D is possibly TRBD1 (6 bases). V lost 4 bases and J lost 1, with 7 bases in between. CDR1 is GTSNPN and CDR2 is SVGIG in the germline V gene (reference sequence). The CDR3 is 12 amino acids. Written as DNA, the CDR3 is TGTGCCTGGACGGGACAGAACACTGAAGCTTTCTTT. Translating gives CAWTGQNTEAFF. Drawing the rest from reference TRBV30 and TRBJ1-1, the complete variable domain is SQTIHQWPATLVQPVGSPLSLECTVEGTSNPNLYWYRQAAGRGLQLLFYSVGIGQISSEVPQNLSASRPQDRQFILSSKKLLLSDSGFYLCAWTGQNTEAFFGQGTRLTVV.

The gene calls are TRBV5-4 and TRBJ2-1; the match to TRBD2 covers 7 bases. CDR3 length: 14 amino acids. The J segment lost 5 bases and the V segment lost 0 bases, leaving 2 bases of the junction unmatched. Per the germline V gene, CDR1 is SGHNT and CDR2 is YYREEE (reference sequence). The CDR3 nucleotides read TGTGCCAGCAGCTTGGGCCTAGCGGACAATGAGCAGTTCTTC. As protein: CASSLGLADNEQFF.

The chain has TRBV7-9 and TRBJ1-2; possible D gene TRBD1, 6 bases. The CDR3 covers 14 residues. Between the trimmed V and J ends, which lost 0 bases and 4 bases, there was a span of 9 bases. Germline values: CDR1 SEHNR, CDR2 FQNEAQ (reference sequence). CDR3 region: CASSLAQTGYGYTF. CDR3 nucleotide sequence: TGTGCCAGCAGCTTAGCGCAGACAGGCTATGGCTACACCTTC.

The rearrangement joins TRBV29-1 to TRBJ2-5, with TRBD1 matching over 7 bases. Germline CDR1 SQVTM, CDR2 ANQGSEA. V was clipped by 4 bases and J by 4 bases; unmatched bases: 12. The CDR3 totals 15 residues. The CDR3 bases are TGCAGCGTTGGACGACAGGGTTTAGGAACAGAGACCCAGTACTTC. Protein product: CSVGRQGLGTETQYF. Using reference TRBV29-1 and TRBJ2-5 for the parts outside the CDR3, the full variable domain is SAVISQKPSRDICQRGTSLTIQCQVDSQVTMMFWYRQQPGQSLTLIATANQGSEATYESGFVIDKFPISRPNLTFSTLTVSNMSPEDSSIYLCSVGRQGLGTETQYFGPGTRLLVL.

This chain joins TRBV10-3 and TRBJ1-1; 8 bases are a match to TRBD1. Germline V gene sequence: CDR1 ENHRY, CDR2 SYGVKD. V shed 4 bases and J 5 bases; nucleotides not matched to a gene: 9. This CDR3 has 15 residues. In DNA, the CDR3 is TGTGCCATCAGTGCCAGGGGACAGGAGGGTACTGAAGCTTTCTTT. Encoded protein: CAISARGQEGTEAFF.

The chain employs TRBV30 and TRBJ2-7, with 11 bases that match TRBD1. The CDR3 is made up of 15 amino acids. With 5 bases clipped from V and 3 bases from J, the junction kept 9 bases outside the gene matches. The germline V gene has CDR1 GTSNPN and CDR2 SVGIG (reference sequence). The CDR3 DNA is TGTGCCTGGGGGGACAGGGGGTACTCATGCTACGAGCAGTACTTC. Translating it yields CAWGDRGYSCYEQYF.

This clone was picked up one time. The rearrangement uses TRBV28 and TRBJ1-6; D might be TRBD1 (5 bases). Trimming took 8 bases from V and 0 from J, leaving 11 bases between them. Germline V gene lookup returns CDR1 MDHEN and CDR2 SYDVKM. This CDR3 comprises 15 residues. As DNA, the CDR3 is TGTGCCAGCGGGGGGGGGAGCTCCTATAATTCACCCCTCCACTTT. Amino acid sequence: CASGGGSSYNSPLHF.

V and J are TRBV5-1 and TRBJ2-1; D possibly corresponds to TRBD2 (6 bases). Per the germline V gene, CDR1 is SGHRS and CDR2 is YFSETQ. The CDR3 sequence is 15 residues long. Trimming left V 4 bases short and J 6 bases short, with 17 bases between. The CDR3 nucleotides read TGCGCCAGCAGCCCCGGGGAGGCCGGCTTCAATGAGCAGTTCTTC. Translated: CASSPGEAGFNEQFF.

This CDR3 reads CASTLPMWWGGRPLHF. CDR3 nucleotides: TGTGCCAGCACTCTCCCAATGTGGTGGGGTGGGAGACCCCTCCACTTT. This sequence joins TRBV25-1 and TRBJ1-6; the D is unclear. The V gene's germline CDR1 is MGHDK and CDR2 SYGVNS. The ends were cut back, 7 bases at V and 12 bases at J, with 25 bases in the middle. The CDR3 has 16 amino acids.

The rearrangement uses TRBV30 and TRBJ1-1; 12 bases fit TRBD1. From germline, CDR1 is GTSNPN and CDR2 SVGIG (reference sequence). Trimming removed 2 bases from V and 5 bases from J; junction bases left unmatched: 9. The CDR3 spans 16 residues. The CDR3 DNA reads TGTGCCTGGAGTAGACCGGGACAGGGGGCAAGGACTGAAGCTTTCTTT. It encodes CAWSRPGQGARTEAFF.

The rearrangement joins TRBV18 to TRBJ2-5, with D perhaps matching TRBD1 (5 bases). Trimming removed 4 bases at V and 3 bases at J, with 9 bases between. The CDR3 contains 13 residues. CDR1 and CDR2 from the germline V gene are KGHSH and LQKENI. The DNA of the CDR3 is TGTGCCAGCTCACAGACAGTGAAAGAGACCCAGTACTTC. Protein product: CASSQTVKETQYF.

The V gene is TRBV28, the J gene TRBJ1-1; D is perhaps TRBD1 (5 bases). CDR1 MDHEN and CDR2 SYDVKM come from the germline V gene. Trimming took 5 bases from V and 3 from J, leaving 19 bases between them. The CDR3 spans 16 residues. CDR3 sequence (DNA): TGTGCCAGCAGTCTCTACGTCGTCAGGGTGGACACTGAAGCTTTCTTT. Its protein is CASSLYVVRVDTEAFF.

The V and J genes are TRBV27 and TRBJ2-2, with TRBD1 identical over 7 bases. The V segment lost 5 bases and the J segment 7 bases; nucleotides outside the gene matches: 13. This CDR3 is built from 16 residues. The germline V gene has CDR1 MNHEY and CDR2 SMNVEV (reference sequence). CDR3 amino acids: CASSRRGGAVNGELFF. The CDR3 nucleotides read TGTGCCAGCAGTCGACGAGGGGGCGCCGTTAACGGGGAGCTGTTTTTT.

The chain couples TRBV19 to TRBJ2-1; D is perhaps TRBD1 (6 bases). The CDR3 contains 14 residues. V was trimmed by 6 bases and J by 2 bases, leaving 11 bases between them. Germline V gene data show CDR1 as LNHDA and CDR2 as SQIVND (reference sequence). CDR3 sequence: CASSLDRPYNEQFF. The CDR3 coding sequence is TGTGCCAGTAGCCTAGACAGGCCCTACAATGAGCAGTTCTTC.

The J gene is TRBJ2-3, the V gene TRBV29-1; weak D call: TRBD2 (6 bases). The CDR3 totals 17 residues. Germline CDR1 SQVTM, CDR2 ANQGSEA. V was trimmed by 1 base and J by 4 bases, leaving 21 bases between them. CDR3 coding DNA: TGCAGCGTTGAAGTTGATCTGAGGCCGTCGGGGGCAGATACGCAGTATTTT. Translation gives CSVEVDLRPSGADTQYF.

This chain uses TRBV9 with TRBJ2-1; 9 bases agree with TRBD1. The germline gives CDR1 SGDLS, CDR2 YYNGEE. The CDR3 covers 15 residues. With 4 bases clipped from V and 3 bases from J, the junction kept 5 bases outside the gene matches. The CDR3 coding sequence is TGTGCCAGCAGCCCCGGGGGACAGGGCTACAATGAGCAGTTCTTC. Amino acid sequence: CASSPGGQGYNEQFF.

The chain is built from TRBV7-7 and TRBJ2-7; D uncertain. V shed 1 base and J shed 1 base, with 11 bases lying between them. Germline V lookup: CDR1 SSHAT, CDR2 FNYEAQ (reference sequence). CDR3 length equals 15 residues. The CDR3 reads CASSLGAGPSYEQYF. The CDR3 DNA reads as TGTGCCAGCAGCTTAGGGGCAGGTCCGTCCTACGAGCAGTACTTC.